This T cell receptor beta chain was identified during a study of human T cells and chemical hapten exposure. In its sample, this clonotype was seen many times. TCRdb recomputed calls from the RACE reads with MiXCR, one row per CDR3 protein. The repertoire has approximately 100,000 distinct CDR3 sequences, 11% of them found once; the top ten carry 3% to 4%. Germline V lookup: CDR1 MNHEY, CDR2 SVGEGT. Trimming removed 2 bases from V and 6 bases from J, with 13 bases in between. CDR3 length: 14 residues. Time point in this sample: patch test 1, 2 weeks after DPC sensitization. Treatment in this sample: therapeutic diphenylcyclopropenone sensitization with weekly scalp DPC. Ahead of each patch test application, blood was drawn.

The chain is built from TRBV6-2 or TRBV6-3 and TRBJ1-1; D possibly corresponds to TRBD1 (5 bases). This sample comprised whole blood, obtained in connection with sensitization to the hapten diphenylcyclopropenone (DPC). This sequence originates from a woman between 35 and 50 years old with alopecia areata. Some clones in this sample may be carry-over from other donors' samples. Here the CDR3 DNA reads TGTGCCAGCAGTTACCGGGGGGGGGACCCTGAAGCTTTCTTT. Translating gives CASSYRGGDPEAFF.